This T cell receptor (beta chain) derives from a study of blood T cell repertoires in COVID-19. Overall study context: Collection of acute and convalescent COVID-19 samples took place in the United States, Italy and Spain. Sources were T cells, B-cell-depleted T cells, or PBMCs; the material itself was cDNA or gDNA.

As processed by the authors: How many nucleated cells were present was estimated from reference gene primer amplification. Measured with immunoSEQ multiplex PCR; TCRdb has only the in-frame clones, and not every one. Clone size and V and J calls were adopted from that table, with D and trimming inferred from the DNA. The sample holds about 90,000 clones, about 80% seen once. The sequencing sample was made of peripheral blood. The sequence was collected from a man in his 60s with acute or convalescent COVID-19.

This chain's CDR3 is CASFQTGRGEKLFF. The CDR3 DNA follows: TGTGCCAGCTTCCAAACAGGGAGAGGGGAAAAACTGTTTTTT. The gene calls are TRBV18 and TRBJ1-4; perhaps TRBD1 as D (6 bases). The germline V gene encodes CDR1 KGHSH and CDR2 LQKENI. The CDR3 runs 14 residues. The V gene lost 7 bases and the J gene lost 8 bases, with 17 bases spanning the gap.